The T cell receptor beta chain under discussion was sequenced for a study of CD8 T cells in ankylosing spondylitis. Study observations and caveats: A TCR beta motif of eight highly homologous variants appeared characteristic of ankylosing spondylitis blood.

About this clonotype itself: Its antigen is not identified.

Trimming cost V 6 bases and J 7 bases; bases outside gene matches: 8. The CDR3 length is 14 residues. Germline-derived CDR1 and CDR2 are SEHNR and FQNEAQ (reference sequence). TCRdb fed the 5' RACE reads into MiXCR, producing one record per CDR3 protein. Among roughly 200,000 distinct CDR3 sequences listed, over 10% were seen once. This chain joins TRBV7-9 and TRBJ2-7, with 11 bases lining up with TRBD2. The sequence was obtained from a male donor with ankylosing spondylitis or in good health (not recorded which). Input material: blood, either unsorted or a sorted T cell fraction (not recorded which). Written as DNA, the CDR3 is TGTGCCAGCAGGCCGGGACTAGCGGCGTTGGAGCAGTACTTC. It specifies CASRPGLAALEQYF.